This TCR beta chain was obtained from a study of T cells in Graves' hyperthyroidism and ophthalmopathy. Amplified TCR beta CDR3 regions came from RNA transcripts. The TCR CDR3 first-round RT-PCR relied on the HTBI primer set. TCRdb passed the multiplex PCR reads through MiXCR, listing each CDR3 protein once. Among hundreds of thousands of distinct CDR3 sequences listed, under 60% were seen once. For this clonotype: Its specificity is unknown.

Graves' hyperthyroidism showing no ophthalmopathy progression within 18 months was considered stable. Trimming took off 8 bases at V and 4 bases at J, with 23 bases between the two ends. This CDR3 has 16 residues. Germline CDR1 MGHDK, CDR2 SYGVNS. The study, taken as a whole, reports: Model output signaled ophthalmopathy a median about seven months ahead of onset.

This receptor was identified in a woman between 18 and 30 years old with Graves' hyperthyroidism. V usage is TRBV25-1 and J usage is TRBJ1-2; D uncertain. Sequenced input: peripheral blood or thyroid tissue (not recorded which). DNA for the CDR3: TGTGCCAGCTCTCCGCACGCCGGGAGAGTCTTCTATGGCTACACCTTC. Its protein product is CASSPHAGRVFYGYTF.